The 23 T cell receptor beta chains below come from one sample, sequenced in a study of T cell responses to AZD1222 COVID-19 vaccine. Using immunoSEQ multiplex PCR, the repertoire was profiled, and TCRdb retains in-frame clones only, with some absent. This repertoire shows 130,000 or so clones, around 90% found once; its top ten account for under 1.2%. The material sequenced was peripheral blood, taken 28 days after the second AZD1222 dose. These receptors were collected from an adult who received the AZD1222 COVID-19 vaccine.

CDR3 protein: CASSQPGTGDETQYF. The DNA for the CDR3 is TGTGCCAGCAGCCAGCCGGGGACAGGGGACGAGACCCAGTACTTC. The V and J genes are TRBV5-5 and TRBJ2-5, with 10 bases that match TRBD1. J lost 5 bases, V lost 4 bases, and 8 bases had no gene match. This CDR3 spans 15 amino acids. The germline V gene encodes CDR1 SGHKS and CDR2 YYEKEE (reference sequence).

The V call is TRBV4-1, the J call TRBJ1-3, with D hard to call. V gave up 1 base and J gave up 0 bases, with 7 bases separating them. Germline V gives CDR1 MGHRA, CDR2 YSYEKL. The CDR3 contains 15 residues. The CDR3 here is CASSQGRTSGNTIYF. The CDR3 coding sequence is TGCGCCAGCAGCCAAGGCAGGACCTCTGGAAACACCATATATTTT.

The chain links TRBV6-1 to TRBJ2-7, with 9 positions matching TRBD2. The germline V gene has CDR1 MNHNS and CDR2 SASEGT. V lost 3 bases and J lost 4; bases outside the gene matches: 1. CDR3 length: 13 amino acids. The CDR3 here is CASSEREGYEQYF. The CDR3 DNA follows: TGTGCCAGCAGTGAGCGGGAGGGTTACGAGCAGTACTTC.

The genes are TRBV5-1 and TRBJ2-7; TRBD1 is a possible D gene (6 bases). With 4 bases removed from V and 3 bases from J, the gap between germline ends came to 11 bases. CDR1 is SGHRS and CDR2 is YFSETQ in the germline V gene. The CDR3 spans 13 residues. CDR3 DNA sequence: TGCGCCAGCAGCGTGGGACACGACTACGAGCAGTACTTC. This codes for CASSVGHDYEQYF.

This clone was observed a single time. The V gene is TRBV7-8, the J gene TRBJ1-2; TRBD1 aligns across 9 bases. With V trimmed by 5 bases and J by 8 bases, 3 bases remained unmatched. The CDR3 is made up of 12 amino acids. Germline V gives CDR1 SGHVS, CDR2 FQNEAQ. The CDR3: CASSTGQGGYTF. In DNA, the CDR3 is TGTGCCAGCAGCACAGGACAGGGGGGCTACACCTTC. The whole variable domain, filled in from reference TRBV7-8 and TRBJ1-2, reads GAGVSQSPRYKVAKRGQDVALRCDPISGHVSLFWYQQALGQGPEFLTYFQNEAQLDKSGLPSDRFFAERPEGSVSTLKIQRTQQEDSAVYLCASSTGQGGYTFGSGTRLTVV.

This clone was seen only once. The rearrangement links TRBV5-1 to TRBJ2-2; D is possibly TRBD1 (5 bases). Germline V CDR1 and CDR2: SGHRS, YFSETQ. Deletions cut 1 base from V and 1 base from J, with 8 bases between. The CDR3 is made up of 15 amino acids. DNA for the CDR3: TGCGCCAGCAGCTTGCGTCAGGGGAACACCGGGGAGCTGTTTTTT. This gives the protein CASSLRQGNTGELFF.

This CDR3 reads CASSQDAGTGGQETQYF. CDR3 in DNA: TGTGCCAGCAGCCAAGATGCAGGAACAGGGGGGCAAGAGACCCAGTACTTC. The genes are TRBV4-2 and TRBJ2-5, with 8 bases aligning to TRBD1. CDR3 length: 17 amino acids. The ends lost 0 bases at V and 2 bases at J; junction bases unmatched: 8. Germline CDR1 reads LGHNA; CDR2 reads YNFKEQ.

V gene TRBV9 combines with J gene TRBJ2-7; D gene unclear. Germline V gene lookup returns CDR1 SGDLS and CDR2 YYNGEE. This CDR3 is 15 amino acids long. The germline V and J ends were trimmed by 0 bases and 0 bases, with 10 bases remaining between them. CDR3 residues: CASSVGAVNSYEQYF. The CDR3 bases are TGTGCCAGCAGCGTAGGGGCAGTAAACTCCTACGAGCAGTACTTC.

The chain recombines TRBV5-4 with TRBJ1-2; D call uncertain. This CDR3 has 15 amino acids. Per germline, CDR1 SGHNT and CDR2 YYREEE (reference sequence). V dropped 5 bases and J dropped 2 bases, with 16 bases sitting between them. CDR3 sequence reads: CASSMRRSGNYGYTF. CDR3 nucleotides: TGTGCCAGCAGTATGAGAAGGTCGGGGAACTATGGCTACACCTTC.

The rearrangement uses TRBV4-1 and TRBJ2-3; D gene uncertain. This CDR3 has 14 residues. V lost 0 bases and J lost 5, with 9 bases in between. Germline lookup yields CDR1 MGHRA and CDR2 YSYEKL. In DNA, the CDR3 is TGCGCCAGCAGCCAAGATCGCGAGAGAGATACGCAGTATTTT. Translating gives CASSQDRERDTQYF.

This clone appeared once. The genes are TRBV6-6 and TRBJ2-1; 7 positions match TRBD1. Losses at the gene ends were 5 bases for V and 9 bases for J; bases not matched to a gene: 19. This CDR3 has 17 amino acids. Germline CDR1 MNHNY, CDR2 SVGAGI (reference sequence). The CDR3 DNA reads TGTGCCAGCAGTCGAAGGGGGCTCGGGACCCAGGGCGGTGAGCAGTTCTTC. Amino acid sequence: CASSRRGLGTQGGEQFF.

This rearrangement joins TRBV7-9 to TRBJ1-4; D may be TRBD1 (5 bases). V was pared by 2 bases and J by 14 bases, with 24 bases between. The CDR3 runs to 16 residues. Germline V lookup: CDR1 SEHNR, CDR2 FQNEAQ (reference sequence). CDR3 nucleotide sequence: TGTGCCAGCAGCTTACCCATACCAACACAAGGGGAGAAGCTGTTTTTT. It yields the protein CASSLPIPTQGEKLFF.

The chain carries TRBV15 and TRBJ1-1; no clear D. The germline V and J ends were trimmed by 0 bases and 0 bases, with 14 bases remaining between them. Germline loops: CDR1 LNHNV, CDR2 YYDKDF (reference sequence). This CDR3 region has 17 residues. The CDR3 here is CATSRDRVQSMNTEAFF. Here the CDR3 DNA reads TGTGCCACCAGCAGAGATCGGGTACAGAGCATGAACACTGAAGCTTTCTTT. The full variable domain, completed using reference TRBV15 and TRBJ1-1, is DAMVIQNPRYQVTQFGKPVTLSCSQTLNHNVMYWYQQKSSQAPKLLFHYYDKDFNNEADTPDNFQSRRPNTSFCFLDIRSPGLGDTAMYLCATSRDRVQSMNTEAFFGQGTRLTVV.

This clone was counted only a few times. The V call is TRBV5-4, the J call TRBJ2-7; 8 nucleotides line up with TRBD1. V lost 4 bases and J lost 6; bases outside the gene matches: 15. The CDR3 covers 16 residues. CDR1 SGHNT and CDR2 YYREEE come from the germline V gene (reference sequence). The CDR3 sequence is CASSQIRTGYDSEQYF. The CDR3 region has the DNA TGTGCCAGCAGCCAAATTAGGACAGGGTATGATAGCGAGCAGTACTTC.

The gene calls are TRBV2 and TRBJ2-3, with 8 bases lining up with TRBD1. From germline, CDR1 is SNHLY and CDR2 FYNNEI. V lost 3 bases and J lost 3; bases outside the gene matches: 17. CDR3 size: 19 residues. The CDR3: CASSDPTLTGGRYTDTQYF. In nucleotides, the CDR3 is TGTGCCAGCAGTGATCCAACCCTTACAGGGGGGCGTTATACAGATACGCAGTATTTT.

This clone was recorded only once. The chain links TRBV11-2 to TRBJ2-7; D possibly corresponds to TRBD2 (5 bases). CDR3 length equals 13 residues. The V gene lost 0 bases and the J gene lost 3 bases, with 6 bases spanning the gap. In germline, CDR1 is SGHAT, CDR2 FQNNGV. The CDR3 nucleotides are TGTGCCAGCAGCTTAGAGAGGGACTACGAGCAGTACTTC. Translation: CASSLERDYEQYF. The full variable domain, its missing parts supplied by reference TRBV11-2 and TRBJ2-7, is EAGVAQSPRYKIIEKRQSVAFWCNPISGHATLYWYQQILGQGPKLLIQFQNNGVVDDSQLPKDRFSAERLKGVDSTLKIQPAKLEDSAVYLCASSLERDYEQYFGPGTRLTVT.

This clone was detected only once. CDR3 in DNA: TGTGCCAGCAGCGCGACTAGCGGGAGGGCCCCTGGGGAGCTGTTTTTT. Protein: CASSATSGRAPGELFF. The chain uses TRBV9 and TRBJ2-2; TRBD2 agrees at 14 bases. Germline V gene data show CDR1 as SGDLS and CDR2 as YYNGEE. The CDR3 is 16 residues long. J lost 8 bases, V lost 3 bases, and 6 bases had no gene match.

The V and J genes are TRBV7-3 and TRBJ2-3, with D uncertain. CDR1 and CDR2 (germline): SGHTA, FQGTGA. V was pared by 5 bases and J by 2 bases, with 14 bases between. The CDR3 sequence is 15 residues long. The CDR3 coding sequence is TGTGCCAGCAGCCCCACCGGTGCCCCCACAGATACGCAGTATTTT. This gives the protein CASSPTGAPTDTQYF.

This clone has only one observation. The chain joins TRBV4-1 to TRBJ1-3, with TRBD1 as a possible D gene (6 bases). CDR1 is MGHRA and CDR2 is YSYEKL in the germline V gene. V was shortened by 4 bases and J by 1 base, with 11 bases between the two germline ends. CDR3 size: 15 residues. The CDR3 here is CASSPKDRSGNTIYF. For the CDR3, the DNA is TGCGCCAGCAGCCCAAAGGACAGATCTGGAAACACCATATATTTT.

The CDR3 spells CASSQSSGNTIYF. As DNA, the CDR3 is TGCGCCAGCAGCCAAAGCTCTGGAAACACCATATATTTT. The chain combines TRBV4-1 with TRBJ1-3; D uncertain. V was cut by 2 bases and J by 0 bases, with 2 bases left in between. Germline V gene data show CDR1 as MGHRA and CDR2 as YSYEKL. The CDR3 loop spans 13 amino acids.

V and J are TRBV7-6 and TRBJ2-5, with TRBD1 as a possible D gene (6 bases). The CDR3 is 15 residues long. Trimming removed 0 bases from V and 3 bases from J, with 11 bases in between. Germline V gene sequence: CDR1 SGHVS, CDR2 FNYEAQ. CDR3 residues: CASSLAVQGEETQYF. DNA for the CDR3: TGTGCCAGCAGCTTAGCGGTACAGGGCGAAGAGACCCAGTACTTC.

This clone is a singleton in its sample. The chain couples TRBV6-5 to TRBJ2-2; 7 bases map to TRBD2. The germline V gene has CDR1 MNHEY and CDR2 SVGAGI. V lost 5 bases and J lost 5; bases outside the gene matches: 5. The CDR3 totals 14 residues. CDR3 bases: TGTGCCAGCAGTCGGCCGGGGGGAACCGGGGAGCTGTTTTTT. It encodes CASSRPGGTGELFF.

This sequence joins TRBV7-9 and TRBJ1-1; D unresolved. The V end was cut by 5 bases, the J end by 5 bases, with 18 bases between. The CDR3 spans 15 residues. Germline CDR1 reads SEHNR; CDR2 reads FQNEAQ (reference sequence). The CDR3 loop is CASSLLGWRETEAFF. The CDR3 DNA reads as TGTGCCAGCAGCCTATTAGGGTGGAGAGAAACTGAAGCTTTCTTT.